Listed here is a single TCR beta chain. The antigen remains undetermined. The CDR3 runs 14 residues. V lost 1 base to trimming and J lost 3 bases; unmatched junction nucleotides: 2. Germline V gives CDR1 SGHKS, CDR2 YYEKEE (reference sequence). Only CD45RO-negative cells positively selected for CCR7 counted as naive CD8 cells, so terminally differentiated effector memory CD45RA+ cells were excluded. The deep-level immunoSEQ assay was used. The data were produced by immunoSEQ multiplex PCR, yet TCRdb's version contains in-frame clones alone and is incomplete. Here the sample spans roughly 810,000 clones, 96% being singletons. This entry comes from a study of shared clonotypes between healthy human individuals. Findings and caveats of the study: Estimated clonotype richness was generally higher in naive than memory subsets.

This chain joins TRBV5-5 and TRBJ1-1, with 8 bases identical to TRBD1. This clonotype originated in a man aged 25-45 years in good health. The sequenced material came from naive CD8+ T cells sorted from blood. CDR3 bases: TGTGCCAGCAGCTTGATACAGGGGGACACTGAAGCTTTCTTT. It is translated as CASSLIQGDTEAFF.